The source of this T cell receptor (beta chain) is a study of T cell changes during pregnancy in multiple sclerosis. The data were produced by immunoSEQ multiplex PCR, yet TCRdb's version contains in-frame clones alone and is incomplete. Altogether some 80,000 clones are present, roughly 90% being singletons, with the ten largest covering roughly 1%. Between the trimmed V and J ends, which lost 3 bases and 0 bases, there was a span of 17 bases. The germline V gene has CDR1 SGHVS and CDR2 FQNEAQ. The CDR3 is 17 amino acids. The chain couples TRBV7-8 to TRBJ1-1; D unclear. This material consisted of peripheral blood, taken in the first trimester of pregnancy. The origin of this receptor is a female donor in good health, enrolled as a control in a pregnancy study. The CDR3 bases are TGTGCCAGCAGCTTCGCGATGTCCCGGGTGCTGAACACTGAAGCTTTCTTT. Translated: CASSFAMSRVLNTEAFF.